The 25 T cell receptor beta chains reported below all come from one sample, sequenced in a study of blood T cell repertoires in COVID-19. Only in-frame clones appear in the TCRdb table, and some are missing; sequencing was by immunoSEQ multiplex PCR. The table records 200,000 or so clones, roughly 80% of them present only once. Sequencing was performed on peripheral blood. Receptor source: a human donor in a cohort sampled during active COVID-19.

DNA for the CDR3: TGTGCCACCAGCAGATCGCCAACGAGGCGGGGAAACACCATATATTTT. As protein: CATSRSPTRRGNTIYF. The chain has TRBV15 and TRBJ1-3; no firm D call. The germline V and J ends were trimmed by 2 bases and 4 bases, with 15 bases remaining between them. Germline values: CDR1 LNHNV, CDR2 YYDKDF (reference sequence). This CDR3 region has 16 residues.

This clone was recorded a few times. The chain has TRBV25-1 and TRBJ2-7, with 7 bases lining up with TRBD1. V lost 7 bases to trimming and J lost 0 bases; unmatched junction nucleotides: 3. The CDR3 has 13 amino acids. CDR1 is MGHDK, CDR2 SYGVNS, per germline. For the CDR3, the DNA is TGTGCCAGCACCTACAGGGGCTCCTACGAGCAGTACTTC. Amino acids: CASTYRGSYEQYF.

The rearrangement uses TRBV5-1 and TRBJ2-7; D is perhaps TRBD2 (6 bases). The CDR3 is 15 amino acids. CDR1 is SGHRS and CDR2 is YFSETQ in the germline V gene. The V gene lost 2 bases and the J gene lost 0 bases, with 12 bases spanning the gap. The CDR3: CASSLQTGSSYEQYF. In DNA, the CDR3 is TGCGCCAGCAGCTTACAAACCGGGAGCTCCTACGAGCAGTACTTC.

The chain couples TRBV15 to TRBJ2-2; 10 positions match TRBD2. The CDR3 is 15 residues long. Germline V CDR1 and CDR2: LNHNV, YYDKDF (reference sequence). Trimming took 5 bases from V and 3 from J; bases not matched to a gene: 3. CDR3 DNA sequence: TGTGCCACCAGCTCCGGGACTAGCGACACCGGGGAGCTGTTTTTT. Translating it yields CATSSGTSDTGELFF. Looking up the rest from reference TRBV15 and TRBJ2-2 gives the full variable domain: DAMVIQNPRYQVTQFGKPVTLSCSQTLNHNVMYWYQQKSSQAPKLLFHYYDKDFNNEADTPDNFQSRRPNTSFCFLDIRSPGLGDTAMYLCATSSGTSDTGELFFGEGSRLTVL.

The gene calls are TRBV27 and TRBJ2-5; D ambiguous. CDR3 length: 11 residues. CDR1 and CDR2 (germline): MNHEY, SMNVEV (reference sequence). The CDR3 DNA is TGTGTTTCAAAAATCGGAGAGACCCAGTACTTC. It specifies CVSKIGETQYF.

The chain couples TRBV7-9 to TRBJ1-1, with D maybe TRBD1 (6 bases). V was cut by 5 bases and J by 5 bases, with 18 bases left in between. Germline V lookup: CDR1 SEHNR, CDR2 FQNEAQ (reference sequence). This CDR3 is 15 amino acids long. The CDR3 here is CASSVTGLGGTEAFF. The CDR3 DNA reads TGTGCCAGCAGCGTAACAGGGTTAGGAGGAACTGAAGCTTTCTTT.

This clone has just one count. V and J are TRBV10-3 and TRBJ1-6, with 7 bases lining up with TRBD1. There are 15 residues in the CDR3. The V and J ends lost 0 bases and 9 bases, in that order; junction bases with no gene match: 5. The V gene's germline CDR1 is ENHRY and CDR2 SYGVKD. CDR3 in amino acids: CAISESSGGFSPLHF. CDR3 DNA sequence: TGTGCCATCAGTGAGTCTTCAGGGGGTTTTTCACCCCTCCACTTT.

V gene TRBV15 combines with J gene TRBJ1-1; 9 bases are shared with TRBD1. Per the germline V gene, CDR1 is LNHNV and CDR2 is YYDKDF (reference sequence). The CDR3 extends over 15 amino acids. The ends lost 3 bases at V and 4 bases at J; junction bases unmatched: 6. The chain's CDR3 is CATSSWGQGSTEAFF. DNA of the CDR3: TGTGCCACCAGCAGTTGGGGACAGGGAAGCACTGAAGCTTTCTTT. The complete variable domain, with remaining parts taken from reference TRBV15 and TRBJ1-1, reads DAMVIQNPRYQVTQFGKPVTLSCSQTLNHNVMYWYQQKSSQAPKLLFHYYDKDFNNEADTPDNFQSRRPNTSFCFLDIRSPGLGDTAMYLCATSSWGQGSTEAFFGQGTRLTVV.

This chain uses TRBV7-3 with TRBJ2-6, with D possibly being TRBD1 (6 bases). Between the trimmed V and J ends, which lost 0 bases and 0 bases, there was a span of 15 bases. Germline V gene sequence: CDR1 SGHTA, CDR2 FQGTGA. The CDR3 totals 19 residues. This CDR3 is CASSLTGTGPRSGANVLTF. The CDR3 DNA reads TGTGCCAGCAGCTTAACCGGCACAGGGCCACGCTCTGGGGCCAACGTCCTGACTTTC.

V gene TRBV7-3 combines with J gene TRBJ1-1; D ambiguous. The germline gives CDR1 SGHTA, CDR2 FQGTGA. The CDR3 is 16 amino acids. Trimming left V 2 bases short and J 1 base short, with 14 bases between. The CDR3 nucleotides are TGTGCCAGCAGCTTATTCTCCCGACTCGGGAACACTGAAGCTTTCTTT. This gives the protein CASSLFSRLGNTEAFF.

V usage is TRBV2 and J usage is TRBJ2-7, with TRBD2 matching 12 bases. V dropped 10 bases and J dropped 6; count of bases not matched to a gene: 4. Germline CDR1 SNHLY, CDR2 FYNNEI. The CDR3 is 12 residues long. In DNA, the CDR3 is TGTGCCACTAGCGGGAGGGCCGGCGAGCAGTACTTC. Amino acids: CATSGRAGEQYF.

This clone was seen once. V and J are TRBV6-1 and TRBJ2-2; TRBD2 matches 12 bases. There are 16 residues in the CDR3. The V and J ends lost 2 bases and 6 bases, in that order; junction bases with no gene match: 4. The germline CDR1 and CDR2 sequences are MNHNS and SASEGT. The CDR3 sequence: CASSETTSGSAGELFF. In DNA, the CDR3 is TGTGCCAGCAGTGAAACGACTAGCGGGAGCGCCGGGGAGCTGTTTTTT.

The CDR3 sequence is CASSFPGQGWNNEQFF. The CDR3 nucleotides are TGTGCCAGCAGTTTTCCTGGACAGGGGTGGAACAATGAGCAGTTCTTC. The chain links TRBV28 to TRBJ2-1; TRBD1 aligns across 9 bases. The CDR3 loop spans 16 amino acids. Germline V gives CDR1 MDHEN, CDR2 SYDVKM. V lost 3 bases, J lost 5 bases, and 8 bases stayed unmatched.

This chain uses TRBV19 with TRBJ2-7, with 11 bases lining up with TRBD2. V lost 5 bases to trimming and J lost 6 bases; unmatched junction nucleotides: 9. This CDR3 region has 15 residues. Germline CDR1 is LNHDA and CDR2 is SQIVND (reference sequence). In nucleotides, the CDR3 is TGTGCCAGTAGTTTAACTAGCGGGAGAAGGGGCGAGCAGTACTTC. Translated: CASSLTSGRRGEQYF.

V usage is TRBV30 and J usage is TRBJ1-1; no clear D gene. V lost 4 bases and J lost 4, with 13 bases in between. This CDR3 is 13 amino acids long. Per the germline V gene, CDR1 is GTSNPN and CDR2 is SVGIG (reference sequence). The CDR3 DNA sequence: TGTGCCTGGAATTTTGGCCCCCGCACTGAAGCTTTCTTT. It translates to CAWNFGPRTEAFF.

The chain couples TRBV7-8 to TRBJ1-5; tentatively, D is TRBD1 (5 bases). Per germline, CDR1 SGHVS and CDR2 FQNEAQ. The CDR3 consists of 14 residues. Trimming shortened V by 10 bases and J by 5 bases, and 18 bases separated the two germline ends. Here the CDR3 DNA reads TGTGCCACCTCCAGGGACTTTACGGATCAGCCCCAGCATTTT. Its translation is CATSRDFTDQPQHF.

The genes are TRBV3-1 (or the pseudogene TRBV3-2) and TRBJ1-6; TRBD1 might be the D (5 bases). Germline V lookup: CDR1 LGHDT, CDR2 YNNKEL (reference sequence). V gave up 4 bases and J gave up 10 bases, with 17 bases separating them. The CDR3 covers 15 residues. CDR3 loop: CASSPQALPGSPLHF. CDR3 coding DNA: TGTGCCAGCAGCCCGCAGGCCCTCCCAGGGTCACCCCTCCACTTT.

This chain uses TRBV9 with TRBJ2-1; no firm D call. CDR3 length: 13 amino acids. Trimming left V 3 bases short and J 7 bases short, with 11 bases between. CDR1 and CDR2 (germline): SGDLS, YYNGEE. The CDR3 reads CASSGVLGNEQFF. The CDR3 coding sequence is TGTGCCAGCAGCGGGGTCCTCGGGAATGAGCAGTTCTTC.

This clone was observed once. V gene TRBV5-1 combines with J gene TRBJ2-7, with D maybe TRBD1 (5 bases). This CDR3 region has 13 residues. Deletions cut 0 bases from V and 4 bases from J, with 8 bases between. The germline V gene has CDR1 SGHRS and CDR2 YFSETQ. CDR3 nucleotide sequence: TGCGCCAGCAGCTTGGTTGGACAATACGAGCAGTACTTC. Translating it yields CASSLVGQYEQYF.

About this clone: Because the CDR3's place on the DNA is in doubt, the DNA is left out and the CDR3 is given as listed by TCRdb. The rearrangement joins TRBV9 to TRBJ1-2. The length of the CDR3 is 16 amino acids, counting both ends. CDR1 and CDR2 from the germline V gene are SGDLS and YYNGEE. CDR3 amino acids: CASSVLERVLFHGYTF.

The V and J genes are TRBV9 and TRBJ2-7; a weak D match, TRBD1 (5 bases). This CDR3 contains 15 residues. CDR1 is SGDLS and CDR2 is YYNGEE in the germline V gene. The V and J ends lost 2 bases and 2 bases respectively, with 14 bases between them. Written as DNA, the CDR3 is TGTGCCAGCAGCGTCTCCCCGGACACCACCTACGAGCAGTACTTC. Its protein is CASSVSPDTTYEQYF.

V usage is TRBV6-5 and J usage is TRBJ2-2, with 7 bases matching TRBD1. Unmatched junction bases numbered 6, after V lost 0 bases and J lost 8 bases. CDR1 and CDR2 (germline): MNHEY, SVGAGI. The CDR3 extends over 15 amino acids. The CDR3 spells CASSYSWQGEGELFF. In DNA, the CDR3 is TGTGCCAGCAGTTACTCGTGGCAGGGGGAGGGGGAGCTGTTTTTT.

The rearrangement joins TRBV28 to TRBJ1-1, with D possibly being TRBD1 (6 bases). Germline V lookup: CDR1 MDHEN, CDR2 SYDVKM. Trimming shortened V by 4 bases and J by 8 bases, and 17 bases separated the two germline ends. The CDR3 is made up of 14 amino acids. In DNA, the CDR3 is TGTGCCAGCAGTTCTAGCAGGGGTTGGCGGGAAGCTTTCTTT. Translated: CASSSSRGWREAFF.

The table lists this clone with a count of one. The chain recombines TRBV5-6 with TRBJ2-3; 15 nucleotides agree with TRBD2. The J segment lost 1 base and the V segment lost 3 bases, leaving 6 bases of the junction unmatched. Germline V gene sequence: CDR1 SGHDT, CDR2 YYEEEE. The CDR3 totals 18 residues. CDR3 nucleotide sequence: TGTGCCAGCAGCTCCGGACTAGCGGGAGGGCGGGGCACAGATACGCAGTATTTT. It translates to CASSSGLAGGRGTDTQYF.

The V gene is TRBV19, the J gene TRBJ2-2; no definite D call. CDR1 is LNHDA and CDR2 is SQIVND in the germline V gene (reference sequence). The CDR3 runs to 13 residues. Trimming removed 3 bases at V and 4 bases at J, with 6 bases between. CDR3 in DNA: TGTGCCAGTAGTATGTCCAGCACCGGGGAGCTGTTTTTT. Translated, it gives CASSMSSTGELFF.